The clone carrying this TCR beta chain has only a few counts. Its antigen remains unknown. Employing constant-segment primers, 5'RACE generated TCR alpha and TCR beta cDNA libraries bearing sample barcodes and UMIs. From the 5' RACE reads, TCRdb called clonotypes with MiXCR, one entry per CDR3 protein. This sample carries 280,000 or so distinct CDR3 sequences, roughly 8% of them seen once, and the ten largest clones take around a fifth. This record belongs to a study of T-cell memory formation after mild COVID-19. Study-wide context: TCR clusters largely stayed donor specific. Regarding the study as a whole: Clones contracting day 15 to 85 were balanced CD4/CD8; later expanders leaned CD4+. Researchers found some responding clones in pre-infection memory, a sign that cross-reactive memory joined.

The source of this sequence is a young man who had mild COVID-19 (a few samples of this study predate the infection). Cell type and time point are not known. The sample consisted of PBMCs or a T cell subset sorted from them (not recorded which).

DNA for the CDR3: TGCAGTGCCTCCGGGACATGGACCTACAATGAGCAGTTCTTC. Its translation: CSASGTWTYNEQFF. The chain employs TRBV20-1 and TRBJ2-1; a possible D gene is TRBD1 (6 bases). In germline, CDR1 is DFQATT, CDR2 SNEGSKA (reference sequence). Deletions cut 6 bases from V and 2 bases from J, with 14 bases between. CDR3 length: 14 amino acids.